This T cell receptor (beta chain) was sequenced for a study of blood T cell repertoires in COVID-19. Overall study context: Donors in the United States, Italy and Spain gave samples during acute or convalescent COVID-19. T cells, B-cell-depleted T cells, or PBMCs supplied cDNA or gDNA.

Seattle cases were enrolled at active infection and followed longitudinally. A few counts support this clone. In the original workflow: From reference gene primer amplification, estimates of nucleated cell counts were derived. Clones were sequenced by immunoSEQ multiplex PCR, and TCRdb holds only the in-frame ones, with some missing. V and J calls plus clone size are reproduced from that table; the DNA served to infer D and trimming. The sample consists of some 240,000 clones, 81% of them appearing once. Germline assignment: CDR1 LNHDA and CDR2 SQIVND (reference sequence). The CDR3 sequence is 16 residues long. The ends lost 5 bases at V and 0 bases at J; junction bases unmatched: 7.

The chain carries TRBV19 and TRBJ1-1; 9 bases fit TRBD1. Input material: peripheral blood. This TCR derives from a woman of 80 years or more with COVID-19, enrolled during active disease. The CDR3 protein is CASSGGTGTMNTEAFF. The CDR3 DNA is TGTGCCAGTAGTGGAGGGACAGGGACAATGAACACTGAAGCTTTCTTT. Full variable domain (missing parts from reference TRBV19 and TRBJ1-1): DGGITQSPKYLFRKEGQNVTLSCEQNLNHDAMYWYRQDPGQGLRLIYYSQIVNDFQKGDIAEGYSVSREKKESFPLTVTSAQKNPTAFYLCASSGGTGTMNTEAFFGQGTRLTVV.